The 3 T cell receptor beta chains below come from one sample, sequenced in a study of blood T cells in healthy people across ages. Primed by a sample-barcoded 5' primer and a J-beta primer mix, a second PCR proceeded for about 7 to 11 cycles. MiXCR, run by TCRdb on the 5' RACE reads, gives a single entry per CDR3 protein. The table includes 700,000 to 1,000,000 distinct CDR3 sequences, under 45% detected once. Material for sequencing was blood. The receptors originated from a man in his 60s in good health.

This clonotype came up a few times. V usage is TRBV21-1 and J usage is TRBJ2-7. TRBV21-1 is a pseudogene segment. This CDR3 region has 13 residues. CDR3 DNA: TGTGCCAGCAGCAAAAACAACAGCCACGAGCAGTACTTC. Translated, it gives CASSKNNSHEQYF.

This clonotype was observed a few times. This chain joins TRBV7-9 and TRBJ2-7; no clear D. The J call may be mistaken, given a closer DNA end match to TRBJ2-5. Germline assignment: CDR1 SEHNR and CDR2 FQNEAQ (reference sequence). The CDR3 contains 15 residues. CDR3 residues: CASSSASTLGGTQYF. DNA for the CDR3: TGTGCCAGCAGCTCAGCATCGACGTTAGGTGGGACCCAGTACTTC.

This clonotype was seen more than once but under ten times. V is TRBV20-1 and J is TRBJ2-1; tentative D call: TRBD2 (5 bases). The V end lost 1 base, the J end lost 9 bases, and 16 bases lay between the germline ends. The CDR3 loop spans 14 amino acids. The germline gives CDR1 DFQATT, CDR2 SNEGSKA (reference sequence). The CDR3 is CSARVSALGVEQFF. CDR3 nucleotide sequence: TGCAGTGCTAGAGTCTCGGCCCTCGGGGTTGAGCAGTTCTTC.